The 21 T cell receptor beta chains in this list originate from one sample, sequenced in a study of Ad26.COV2.S vaccination and SARS-CoV-2 variants. The treatment was: roughly 18 received Ad26.COV2.S at low or high dose, single or two shots; about 5 received placebo; per-sample allocation not given. Collection of samples fell on day 63 after the first vaccine or placebo injection. Measured with immunoSEQ multiplex PCR; TCRdb has only the in-frame clones, and not every one. Of 300,000 to 350,000 clones listed, 90% were seen once; the top ten hold approximately 5.8%. Sample: peripheral blood, taken in a trial of Ad26.COV2.S vaccine versus placebo. All receptors come from a person between 18 and 60 years old who received the Ad26.COV2.S COVID-19 vaccine or a placebo.

J is TRBJ1-5 and V is TRBV10-2; D remains unclear. Per germline, CDR1 WSHSY and CDR2 SAAADI. Trimming removed 7 bases from V and 0 bases from J, with 13 bases in between. The CDR3 contains 15 residues. DNA of the CDR3: TGCGCCAGCACTACGGTTGGGGTTAGCAATCAGCCCCAGCATTTT. Protein sequence: CASTTVGVSNQPQHF.

The J gene is TRBJ1-3, the V gene TRBV6-5; perhaps TRBD1 as D (6 bases). V was clipped by 3 bases and J by 2 bases, with 11 bases between them. This CDR3 is built from 15 residues. Germline loops: CDR1 MNHEY, CDR2 SVGAGI. The CDR3 protein is CASSYTGTPGNTIYF. In DNA form, the CDR3 reads TGTGCCAGCAGTTATACGGGGACACCTGGAAACACCATATATTTT.

A note on this clone: At one end the junction does not follow the germline gene, possibly because of a read error. The chain carries TRBV3-1 (or the pseudogene TRBV3-2) and TRBJ2-2, with 16 bases matching TRBD2. The CDR3 consists of 21 residues. CDR1 is LGHDT, CDR2 YNNKEL, per germline (reference sequence). CDR3 amino acids: CARSQRRLGLAGGANTGELFF. The CDR3 DNA reads TGTGCCCGCAGCCAACGGCGCTTGGGACTAGCGGGGGGGGCGAACACCGGGGAGCTGTTTTTT.

The rearrangement joins TRBV7-8 to TRBJ1-1; D is perhaps TRBD1 (6 bases). The CDR3 length is 15 residues. Germline-derived CDR1 and CDR2 are SGHVS and FQNEAQ. The germline V and J ends were trimmed by 0 bases and 12 bases, with 20 bases remaining between them. The CDR3 reads CASSLALTGRFNPFF. The CDR3 DNA sequence: TGTGCCAGCAGCTTAGCGCTGACAGGCAGATTTAATCCTTTCTTT.

The chain couples TRBV18 to TRBJ2-7, with TRBD1 matching over 10 bases. CDR3 length: 16 amino acids. Looked up from germline, CDR1 is KGHSH and CDR2 is LQKENI. The junction had 8 bases not matched to a gene; V was cut back by 5 bases and J by 1 base. The DNA for the CDR3 is TGTGCCAGCTCAAGGGGACGACAGGGGGCTTCCTACGAGCAGTACTTC. This sequence encodes CASSRGRQGASYEQYF.

This sequence joins TRBV19 and TRBJ1-2; a weak D match, TRBD1 (6 bases). Per germline, CDR1 LNHDA and CDR2 SQIVND (reference sequence). This CDR3 region has 18 residues. V lost 5 bases and J lost 1, with 23 bases in between. For the CDR3, the DNA is TGTGCCAGTAGTGCCCGCCGCGGGGGGCCATACCATAACTATGGCTACACCTTC. Its translation is CASSARRGGPYHNYGYTF. Based on the CDR3 plus reference TRBV19 and TRBJ1-2, the full variable domain is DGGITQSPKYLFRKEGQNVTLSCEQNLNHDAMYWYRQDPGQGLRLIYYSQIVNDFQKGDIAEGYSVSREKKESFPLTVTSAQKNPTAFYLCASSARRGGPYHNYGYTFGSGTRLTVV.

The chain links TRBV29-1 to TRBJ1-1; D is unresolved. V shed 6 bases and J shed 3 bases, with 11 bases lying between them. The CDR3 runs 12 residues. In germline, CDR1 is SQVTM, CDR2 ANQGSEA. CDR3 DNA sequence: TGCAGCGTGTTGTGGACCGACACTGAAGCTTTCTTT. Translation gives CSVLWTDTEAFF.

The chain carries TRBV28 and TRBJ2-7; D is perhaps TRBD1 (5 bases). The CDR3 is 11 residues long. V lost 7 bases and J lost 5, with 9 bases in between. CDR1 is MDHEN and CDR2 is SYDVKM in the germline V gene. CDR3 sequence: CASKGLDEQYV. CDR3 coding DNA: TGTGCCAGCAAGGGGTTAGACGAGCAGTACGTC.

Here the CDR3 reads CASSLEGGSYGYTF. CDR3 sequence (DNA): TGTGCCAGCAGCTTAGAGGGAGGCAGTTATGGCTACACCTTC. The rearrangement joins TRBV7-2 to TRBJ1-2, with unresolved D. Trimming cost V 1 base and J 5 bases, with 11 bases left between them. The CDR3 runs 14 residues. From germline, CDR1 is SGHTA and CDR2 FQGNSA.

This clone is a singleton in its sample. The chain recombines TRBV19 with TRBJ2-3; D remains unclear. CDR3 size: 13 residues. Germline V CDR1 and CDR2: LNHDA, SQIVND (reference sequence). Trimming removed 6 bases at V and 0 bases at J, with 7 bases between. CDR3 in DNA: TGTGCCAGTAGAAGATTGAGCACAGATACGCAGTATTTT. This translates into CASRRLSTDTQYF. Full variable domain (rest looked up from reference TRBV19 and TRBJ2-3): DGGITQSPKYLFRKEGQNVTLSCEQNLNHDAMYWYRQDPGQGLRLIYYSQIVNDFQKGDIAEGYSVSREKKESFPLTVTSAQKNPTAFYLCASRRLSTDTQYFGPGTRLTVL.

J is TRBJ2-7 and V is TRBV30; TRBD1 matches at 7 bases. Losses at the gene ends were 3 bases for V and 6 bases for J; bases not matched to a gene: 5. This CDR3 has 12 residues. CDR1 and CDR2 from the germline V gene are GTSNPN and SVGIG (reference sequence). The CDR3 DNA is TGTGCCTGGAGCATGACAGGGACCGAGCAGTACGTC. Its translation is CAWSMTGTEQYV.

V and J are TRBV7-9 and TRBJ1-1; no clear D gene. The CDR3 sequence is 13 residues long. Germline values: CDR1 SEHNR, CDR2 FQNEAQ (reference sequence). V was shortened by 2 bases and J by 2 bases, with 6 bases between the two germline ends. The CDR3 sequence is CASSLLSNTEAFF. As DNA, the CDR3 is TGTGCCAGCAGCTTATTGTCAAACACTGAAGCTTTCTTT.

The rearrangement uses TRBV6-5 and TRBJ1-6; 7 nucleotides line up with TRBD1. Unmatched junction bases numbered 5, after V lost 2 bases and J lost 7 bases. The germline V gene has CDR1 MNHEY and CDR2 SVGAGI. The CDR3 totals 15 residues. The CDR3 bases are TGTGCCAGCAGTTACACCGGGACAGTCAATTCACCCCTCCACTTT. It yields the protein CASSYTGTVNSPLHF.

The CDR3 reads CASSHGLAGLKEQYF. As DNA, the CDR3 is TGTGCCAGCAGCCATGGACTAGCGGGGCTCAAGGAGCAGTACTTC. This chain joins TRBV7-9 and TRBJ2-7; 12 nucleotides line up with TRBD2. This CDR3 contains 15 residues. The J segment lost 7 bases and the V segment lost 5 bases, leaving 9 bases of the junction unmatched. The germline V gene has CDR1 SEHNR and CDR2 FQNEAQ (reference sequence).

The rearrangement uses TRBV19 and TRBJ1-1; D unclear. Germline values: CDR1 LNHDA, CDR2 SQIVND (reference sequence). The CDR3 spans 13 residues. Trimming pared 5 bases from V and 11 bases from J, leaving 18 bases between. CDR3 nucleotides: TGTGCCAGTAGTTTCCAGGACCGCCGAGGGGCTTTCTTT. Its translation: CASSFQDRRGAFF.

The rearrangement uses TRBV7-2 and TRBJ2-7, with 7 bases aligning to TRBD2. This CDR3 has 15 residues. Germline assignment: CDR1 SGHTA and CDR2 FQGNSA. Trimming cost V 5 bases and J 5 bases; bases outside gene matches: 12. The CDR3 loop is CASSPASTRGDEQYF. The CDR3 region has the DNA TGTGCCAGCAGCCCGGCATCTACACGGGGGGACGAGCAGTACTTC. The variable domain in full, with the rest retrieved from reference TRBV7-2 and TRBJ2-7, is GAGVSQSPSNKVTEKGKDVELRCDPISGHTALYWYRQSLGQGLEFLIYFQGNSAPDKSGLPSDRFSAERTGGSVSTLTIQRTQQEDSAVYLCASSPASTRGDEQYFGPGTRLTVT.

V usage is TRBV6-4 and J usage is TRBJ2-3; 9 nucleotides match TRBD2. This CDR3 has 18 amino acids. CDR1 MRHNA and CDR2 SNTAGT come from the germline V gene. J gave up 13 bases and V 0 bases, and 20 bases lay outside the gene matches. The CDR3 nucleotides read TGTGCCAGCAGTGACTCTTCAGGGTCTAGCGGGACCCAAGGGGGAGAGTATTTT. Residues: CASSDSSGSSGTQGGEYF.

The CDR3 sequence is CASSQGGREQYF. CDR3 bases: TGTGCCAGCAGTCAGGGGGGCCGCGAGCAGTACTTC. This chain connects TRBV27 to TRBJ2-7, with D perhaps TRBD1 (7 bases). Germline values: CDR1 MNHEY, CDR2 SMNVEV (reference sequence). CDR3 length: 12 residues. The ends were cut back, 5 bases at V and 6 bases at J, with 11 bases in the middle.

The CDR3 protein is CASSTDSYEQYF. Written as DNA, the CDR3 is TGTGCCAGCTCAACGGACAGCTACGAGCAGTACTTC. This rearrangement joins TRBV18 to TRBJ2-7, with D maybe TRBD1 (6 bases). The CDR3 is made up of 12 amino acids. The germline V gene encodes CDR1 KGHSH and CDR2 LQKENI. Trimming took off 5 bases at V and 3 bases at J, with 8 bases between the two ends.

The chain couples TRBV7-8 to TRBJ2-7; TRBD2 is a possible D gene (6 bases). Germline-derived CDR1 and CDR2 are SGHVS and FQNEAQ. V was shortened by 1 base and J by 1 base, with 14 bases between the two germline ends. There are 16 residues in the CDR3. CDR3 DNA sequence: TGTGCCAGCAGCTTAGAGGACCGGGGGAATTCCTACGAGCAGTACGTC. Translating it yields CASSLEDRGNSYEQYV.

The V call is TRBV18, the J call TRBJ1-3; 9 bases line up with TRBD1. Germline trimming cut 2 bases from V and 3 bases from J; bases unmatched to any gene: 8. The CDR3 loop spans 17 amino acids. Germline V gene sequence: CDR1 KGHSH, CDR2 LQKENI. CDR3 residues: CASSPKVGQGYGNTIYF. The CDR3 DNA reads TGTGCCAGCTCACCAAAAGTGGGACAGGGATATGGAAACACCATATATTTT.